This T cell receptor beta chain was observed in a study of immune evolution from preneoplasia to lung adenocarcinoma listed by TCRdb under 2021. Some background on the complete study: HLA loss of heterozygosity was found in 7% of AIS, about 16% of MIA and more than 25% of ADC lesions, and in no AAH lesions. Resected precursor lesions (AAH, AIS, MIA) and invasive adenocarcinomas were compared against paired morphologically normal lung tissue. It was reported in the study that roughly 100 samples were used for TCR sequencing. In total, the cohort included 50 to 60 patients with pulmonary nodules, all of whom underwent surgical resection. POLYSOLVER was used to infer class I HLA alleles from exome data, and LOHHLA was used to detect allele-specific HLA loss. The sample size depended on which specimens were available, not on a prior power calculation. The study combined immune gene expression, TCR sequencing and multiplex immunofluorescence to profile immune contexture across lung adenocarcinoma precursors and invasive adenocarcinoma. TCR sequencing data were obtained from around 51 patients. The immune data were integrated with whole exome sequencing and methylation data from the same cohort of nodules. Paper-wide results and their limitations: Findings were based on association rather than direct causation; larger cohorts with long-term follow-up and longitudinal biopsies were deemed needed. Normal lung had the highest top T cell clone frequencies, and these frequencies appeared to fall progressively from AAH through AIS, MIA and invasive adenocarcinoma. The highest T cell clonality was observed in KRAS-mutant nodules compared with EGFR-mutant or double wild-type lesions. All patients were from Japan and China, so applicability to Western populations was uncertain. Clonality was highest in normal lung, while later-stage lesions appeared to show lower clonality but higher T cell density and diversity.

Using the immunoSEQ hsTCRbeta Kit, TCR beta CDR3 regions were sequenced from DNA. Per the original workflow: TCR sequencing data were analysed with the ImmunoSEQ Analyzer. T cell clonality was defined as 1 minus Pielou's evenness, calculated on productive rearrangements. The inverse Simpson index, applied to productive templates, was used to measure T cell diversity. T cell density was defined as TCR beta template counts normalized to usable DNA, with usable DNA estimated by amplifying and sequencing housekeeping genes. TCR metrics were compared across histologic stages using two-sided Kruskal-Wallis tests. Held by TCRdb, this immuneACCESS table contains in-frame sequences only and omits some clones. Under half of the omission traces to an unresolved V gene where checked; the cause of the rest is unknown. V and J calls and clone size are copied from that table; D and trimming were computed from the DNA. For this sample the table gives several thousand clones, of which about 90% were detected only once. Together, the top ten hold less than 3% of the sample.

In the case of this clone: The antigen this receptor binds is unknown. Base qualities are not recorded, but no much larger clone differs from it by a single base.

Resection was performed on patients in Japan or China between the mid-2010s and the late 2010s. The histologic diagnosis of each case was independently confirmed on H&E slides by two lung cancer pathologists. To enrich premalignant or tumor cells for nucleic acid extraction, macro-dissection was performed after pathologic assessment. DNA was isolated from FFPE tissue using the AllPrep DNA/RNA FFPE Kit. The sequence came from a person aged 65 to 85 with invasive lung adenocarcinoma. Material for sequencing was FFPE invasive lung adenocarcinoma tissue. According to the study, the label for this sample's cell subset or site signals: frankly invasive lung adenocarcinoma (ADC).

At the DNA level, the sequence is TGCGCCAGCAGCCAAGAAGGACAGGCCACCTACGAGCAGTACTTC. This sequence encodes CASSQEGQATYEQYF. The chain is encoded by TRBV4-1 joined to TRBJ2-7; a stretch of 7 junction bases matches TRBD1. V and J are trimmed by 0 bases and 2 bases, and the gene matches miss 4 bases of the junction. From cysteine to phenylalanine, the CDR3 is 15 amino acids long. CDR3 DNA is the only sequence kept; it has 45 bases, read in frame from the first base. Based on the germline V gene, the CDR1 and CDR2 sequences are MGHRA and YSYEKL.